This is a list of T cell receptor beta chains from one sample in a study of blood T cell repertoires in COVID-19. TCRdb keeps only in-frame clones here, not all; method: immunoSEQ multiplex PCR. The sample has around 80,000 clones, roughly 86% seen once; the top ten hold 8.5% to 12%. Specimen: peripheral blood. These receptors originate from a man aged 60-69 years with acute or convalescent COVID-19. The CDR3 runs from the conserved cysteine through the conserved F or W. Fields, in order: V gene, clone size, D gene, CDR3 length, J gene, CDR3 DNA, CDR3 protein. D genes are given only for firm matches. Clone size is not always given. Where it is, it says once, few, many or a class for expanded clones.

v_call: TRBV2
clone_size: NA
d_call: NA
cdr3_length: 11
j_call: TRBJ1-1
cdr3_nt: TGTGCCAGCAGCAGGGACACTGAAGCTTTCTTT
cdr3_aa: CASSRDTEAFF

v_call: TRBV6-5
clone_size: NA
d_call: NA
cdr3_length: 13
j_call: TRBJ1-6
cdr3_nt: TGTGCCAGCAGTTCCCCGGGGGATTCACCCCTCCACTTT
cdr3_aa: CASSSPGDSPLHF

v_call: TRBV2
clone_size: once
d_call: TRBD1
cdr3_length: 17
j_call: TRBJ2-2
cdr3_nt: TGTGCCAGCAGTGAAGACGGGACAGGGTGGTCGACCGGGGAGCTGTTTTTT
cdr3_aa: CASSEDGTGWSTGELFF

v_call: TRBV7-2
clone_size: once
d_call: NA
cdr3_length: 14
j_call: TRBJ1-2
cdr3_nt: TGTGCCAGCAGCTTAAGGACAGCTAACTATGGCTACACCTTC
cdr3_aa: CASSLRTANYGYTF

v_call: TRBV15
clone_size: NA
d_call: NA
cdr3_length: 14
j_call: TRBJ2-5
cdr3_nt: TGTGCCACCAGCGGAATCGAGGGTGGAGAGACCCAGTACTTC
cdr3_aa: CATSGIEGGETQYF

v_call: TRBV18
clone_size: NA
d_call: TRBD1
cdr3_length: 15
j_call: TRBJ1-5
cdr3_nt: TGTGCCAGCTCACCGACAGGGGGAGGGAATCAGCCCCAGCATTTT
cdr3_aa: CASSPTGGGNQPQHF

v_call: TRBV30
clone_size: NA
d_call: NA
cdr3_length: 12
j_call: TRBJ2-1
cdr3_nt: TGTGCCTGGAAGAGACAGGCGGGTGAGCAGTTCTTC
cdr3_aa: CAWKRQAGEQFF

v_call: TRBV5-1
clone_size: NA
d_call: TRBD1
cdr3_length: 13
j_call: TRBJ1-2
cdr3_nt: TGCGCCAGCAGCCCACAGGGGGACTATGGCTACACCTTC
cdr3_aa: CASSPQGDYGYTF

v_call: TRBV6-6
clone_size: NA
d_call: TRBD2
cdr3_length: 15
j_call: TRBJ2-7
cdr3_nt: TGTGCCAGCAGCACTGGGAGCGGGAGTGCGGTAGAGCAGTACTTC
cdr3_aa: CASSTGSGSAVEQYF

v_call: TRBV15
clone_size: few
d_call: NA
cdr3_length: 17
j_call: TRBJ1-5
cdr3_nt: TGTGCCACCAGCAGGCCGAGCGGGGGTGGTGGCAATCAGCCCCAGCATTTT
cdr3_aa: CATSRPSGGGGNQPQHF

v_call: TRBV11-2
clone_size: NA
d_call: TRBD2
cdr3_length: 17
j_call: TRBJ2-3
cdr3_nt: TGTGCCAGCAGCCGAGGACTAGCGGGAGGGGGGGCAGATACGCAGTATTTT
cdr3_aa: CASSRGLAGGGADTQYF

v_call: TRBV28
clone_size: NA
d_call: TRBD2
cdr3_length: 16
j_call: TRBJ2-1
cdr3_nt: TGTGCCAGCAGTCAGATCCCCTCCAGCGGGGGCAATGAGCAGTTCTTC
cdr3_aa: CASSQIPSSGGNEQFF

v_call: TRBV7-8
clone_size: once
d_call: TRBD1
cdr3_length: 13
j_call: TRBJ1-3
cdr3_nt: TGTGCCAGCTCAGGGGGACAGGGAAACACCATATATTTT
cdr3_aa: CASSGGQGNTIYF

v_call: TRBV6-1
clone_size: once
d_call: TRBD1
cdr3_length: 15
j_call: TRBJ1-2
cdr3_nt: TGTGCCAGCAGTGAAAACGGACAGGGGATTCGTGGCTACACCTTC
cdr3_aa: CASSENGQGIRGYTF

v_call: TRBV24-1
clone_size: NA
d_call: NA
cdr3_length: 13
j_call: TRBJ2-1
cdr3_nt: TGTGCCACCAGTGATTTGGACAGTGTGGAACAGTTCTTC
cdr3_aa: CATSDLDSVEQFF

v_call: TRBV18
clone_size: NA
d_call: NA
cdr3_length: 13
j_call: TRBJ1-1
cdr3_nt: TGTGCCAGCTCACCAGGGGCAGGTGAAGGAGCTTTCTTT
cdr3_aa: CASSPGAGEGAFF

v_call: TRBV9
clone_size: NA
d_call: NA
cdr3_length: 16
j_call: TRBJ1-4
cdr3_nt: TGTGCCAGCAGCGTTTCCTCGGCCGGAGGTGCTGAAAAACTGTTTTTT
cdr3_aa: CASSVSSAGGAEKLFF

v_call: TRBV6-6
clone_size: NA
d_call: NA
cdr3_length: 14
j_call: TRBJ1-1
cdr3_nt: TGTGCCAGCAGTTCTACCCCGCCGAACACTGAAGCTTTCTTT
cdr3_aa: CASSSTPPNTEAFF

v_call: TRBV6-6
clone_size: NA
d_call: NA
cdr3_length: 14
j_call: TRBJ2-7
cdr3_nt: TGTGCCAGCACCGGCAGGGGCCTCTCCTACGAGCAGTACTTC
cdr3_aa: CASTGRGLSYEQYF